This TCR beta chain was identified in a study of blood T cell repertoires in COVID-19. Overall study: Italy, Spain and the United States were the sources of the convalescent and acute COVID-19 samples.

As processed by the authors: Amplification of reference gene primers was used by the study to estimate nucleated cell counts. The table came from immunoSEQ multiplex PCR; TCRdb's copy has only in-frame clones and leaves some out. The DNA gave D and trimming, while V, J and clone size come from that table. There are under 250,000 clones in the sample; about four fifths occur only once, and approximately 12% lies in the top ten. The table lists this clone with a few counts. The CDR3 covers 13 residues. Trimming removed 2 bases at V and 2 bases at J, with 6 bases between. Germline V CDR1 and CDR2: SGHNT, YENEEA.

The V gene is TRBV11-3, the J gene TRBJ1-1, with D hard to call. The sequenced sample consisted of peripheral blood. This sequence originates from a woman aged 40 to 50 with acute or convalescent COVID-19. The CDR3, as DNA: TGTGCCAGCAGCTTATTCAGTAACACTGAAGCTTTCTTT. It is translated as CASSLFSNTEAFF.